The clone carrying this TCR beta chain was observed many times. Trimming cost V 1 base and J 6 bases, with 12 bases left between them. Looked up from germline, CDR1 is DFQATT and CDR2 is SNEGSKA (reference sequence). The CDR3 length is 14 residues. The sample is drawn from a study of HIV-infected children after antiretroviral therapy interruption. The TCR library was built from RNA with a 3' RACE protocol and unique molecular identifiers. TCRdb re-called the 3' RACE reads through MiXCR, storing one row per CDR3 protein. The table has 40,000 to 55,000 distinct CDR3 sequences, more than 3.5% seen once. Documented treatment: PENTA 11 planned treatment interruption arm or continuous ART arm.

The specimen was CD45RA+ CD4+ T cells from PBMCs, pooled from several time points, collected from a donor given antiretroviral therapy, either interrupted or continuous. Subset of the sample: naive CD4+ CD45RA+ CD45RO- T cells. The J gene is TRBJ2-2, the V gene TRBV20-1; possibly TRBD1 for D (5 bases). The receptor was derived from a pool of human donors with HIV. CDR3 sequence (DNA): TGCAGTGCTAGAGTTAGGGGTGCGGCCGGGGAGCTGTTTTTT. It encodes CSARVRGAAGELFF.